This TCR beta chain comes out of a study of OX40 agonist ivuxolimab in advanced cancers. Study context: From about 20 to 79 years was the age range, with a mean of around 56 years, and approximately 80% were male.

Trimming removed 4 bases from V and 1 base from J, with 21 bases in between. CDR1 is SGHAT and CDR2 is FQNNGV in the germline V gene. The CDR3 spans 18 residues. Profiled with immunoSEQ multiplex PCR; TCRdb holds only in-frame clones, not every one. The sample has 90,000 or so clones, about 93% seen once. About this clone itself: Its target is not known.

Patients were excluded for autoimmune disease history or systemic immunosuppression. Overall study results and limits: Among some nonresponders, normalized T-cell clonal expansion was also low. Not determined was the antigen specificity of the expanded peripheral T cells.

Material: CD4+ or CD8+ T cells sorted from blood, obtained in a trial of the OX40 agonist ivuxolimab. This chain connects TRBV11-2 to TRBJ2-3; D remains unclear. The sequence was obtained from an adult with an advanced solid tumor such as melanoma, head and neck, liver or kidney cancer. The CDR3 sequence: CASSSARSRPWGTDTQYF. CDR3 coding DNA: TGTGCCAGCAGCTCTGCCCGGTCCCGTCCGTGGGGCACAGATACGCAGTATTTT.